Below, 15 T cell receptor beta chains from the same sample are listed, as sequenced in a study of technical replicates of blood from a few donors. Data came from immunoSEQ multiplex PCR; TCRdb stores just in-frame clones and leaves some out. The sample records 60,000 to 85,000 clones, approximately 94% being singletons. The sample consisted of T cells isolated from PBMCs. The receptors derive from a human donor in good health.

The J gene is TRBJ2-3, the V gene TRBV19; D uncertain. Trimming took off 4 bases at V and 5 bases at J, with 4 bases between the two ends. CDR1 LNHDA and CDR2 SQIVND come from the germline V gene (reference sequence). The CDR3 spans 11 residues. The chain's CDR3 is CASSTIDTQYF. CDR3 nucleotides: TGTGCCAGTAGTACTATAGATACGCAGTATTTT.

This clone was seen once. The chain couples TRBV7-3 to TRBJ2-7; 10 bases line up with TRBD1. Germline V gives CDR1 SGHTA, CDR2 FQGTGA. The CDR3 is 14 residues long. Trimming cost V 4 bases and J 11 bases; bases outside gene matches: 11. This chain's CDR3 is CASSSTGTGERKYF. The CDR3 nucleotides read TGTGCCAGCAGCTCGACCGGGACAGGGGAGAGGAAGTACTTC.

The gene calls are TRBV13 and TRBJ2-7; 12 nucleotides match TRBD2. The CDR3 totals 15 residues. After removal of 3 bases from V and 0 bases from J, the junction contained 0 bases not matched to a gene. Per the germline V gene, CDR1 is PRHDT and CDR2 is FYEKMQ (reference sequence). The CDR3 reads CASSLGLAGSYEQYF. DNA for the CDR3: TGTGCCAGCAGCTTGGGACTAGCGGGCTCCTACGAGCAGTACTTC. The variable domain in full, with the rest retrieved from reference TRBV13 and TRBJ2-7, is AAGVIQSPRHLIKEKRETATLKCYPIPRHDTVYWYQQGPGQDPQFLISFYEKMQSDKGSIPDRFSAQQFSDYHSELNMSSLELGDSALYFCASSLGLAGSYEQYFGPGTRLTVT.

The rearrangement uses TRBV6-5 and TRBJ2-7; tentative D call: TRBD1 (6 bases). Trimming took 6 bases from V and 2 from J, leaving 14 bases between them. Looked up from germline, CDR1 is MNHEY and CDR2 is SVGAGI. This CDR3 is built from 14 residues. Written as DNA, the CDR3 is TGTGCCAGCAGAACAGGGCAGAGCGCCTACGAGCAGTACTTC. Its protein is CASRTGQSAYEQYF.

CDR3 bases: TGCGCCAGCAGCTTAGCGGGAGCGGGCACAGATACGCAGTATTTT. The encoded protein is CASSLAGAGTDTQYF. V and J are TRBV5-1 and TRBJ2-3; TRBD2 aligns across 8 bases. The trim removed 2 bases at V and 1 base at J, leaving 3 bases unmatched. CDR1 and CDR2 (germline): SGHRS, YFSETQ. This CDR3 has 15 amino acids.

In DNA, the CDR3 is TGTGCCAGCAGCCCCAGGACTAGCGATCAAGAGACCCAGTACTTC. Protein product: CASSPRTSDQETQYF. The rearrangement uses TRBV9 and TRBJ2-5; TRBD2 matches 9 bases. The CDR3 totals 15 residues. Germline V gene lookup returns CDR1 SGDLS and CDR2 YYNGEE. V gave up 4 bases and J gave up 2 bases; unmatched junction bases: 6.

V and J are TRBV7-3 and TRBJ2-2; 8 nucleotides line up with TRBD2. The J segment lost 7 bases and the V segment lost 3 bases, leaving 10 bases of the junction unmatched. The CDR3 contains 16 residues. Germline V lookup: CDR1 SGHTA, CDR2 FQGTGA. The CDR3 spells CASSFSLAGQGGELFF. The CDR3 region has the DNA TGTGCCAGCAGCTTCTCCCTAGCGGGTCAAGGCGGGGAGCTGTTTTTT.

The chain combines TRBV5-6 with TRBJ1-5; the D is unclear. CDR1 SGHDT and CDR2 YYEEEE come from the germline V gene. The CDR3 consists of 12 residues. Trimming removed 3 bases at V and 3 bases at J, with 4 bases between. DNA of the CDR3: TGTGCCAGCAGCTCTATCAATCAGCCCCAGCATTTT. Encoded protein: CASSSINQPQHF. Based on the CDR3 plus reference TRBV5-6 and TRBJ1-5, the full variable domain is DAGVTQSPTHLIKTRGQQVTLRCSPKSGHDTVSWYQQALGQGPQFIFQYYEEEERQRGNFPDRFSGHQFPNYSSELNVNALLLGDSALYLCASSSINQPQHFGDGTRLSIL.

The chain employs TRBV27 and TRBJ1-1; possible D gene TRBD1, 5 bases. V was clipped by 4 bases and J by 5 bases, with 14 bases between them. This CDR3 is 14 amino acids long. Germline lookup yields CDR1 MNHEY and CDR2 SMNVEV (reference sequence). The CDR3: CASSWAGGGTEAFF. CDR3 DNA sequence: TGTGCCAGCAGTTGGGCGGGGGGGGGTACTGAAGCTTTCTTT.

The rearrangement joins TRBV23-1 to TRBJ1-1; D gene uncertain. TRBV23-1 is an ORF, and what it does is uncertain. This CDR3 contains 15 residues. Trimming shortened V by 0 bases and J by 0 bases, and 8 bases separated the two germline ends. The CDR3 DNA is TGCGCCAGCAGTCAATCGGGCAGATTGAACACTGAAGCTTTCTTT. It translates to CASSQSGRLNTEAFF.

CDR3 sequence reads: CASSQPGAGLPQETQYF. In nucleotides, the CDR3 is TGTGCCAGCAGCCAACCCGGAGCGGGGTTACCACAAGAGACCCAGTACTTC. V is TRBV7-2 and J is TRBJ2-5; TRBD2 aligns across 7 bases. V gave up 5 bases and J gave up 2 bases; unmatched junction bases: 14. This CDR3 is 17 amino acids long. Germline V gene data show CDR1 as SGHTA and CDR2 as FQGNSA.

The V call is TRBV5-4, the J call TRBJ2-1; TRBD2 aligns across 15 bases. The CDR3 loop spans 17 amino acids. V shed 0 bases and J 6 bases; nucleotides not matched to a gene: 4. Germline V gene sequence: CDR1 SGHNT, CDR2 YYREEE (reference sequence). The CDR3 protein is CASSLDLGLAGGNEQFF. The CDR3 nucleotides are TGTGCCAGCAGCTTGGACTTGGGACTAGCGGGAGGCAATGAGCAGTTCTTC.

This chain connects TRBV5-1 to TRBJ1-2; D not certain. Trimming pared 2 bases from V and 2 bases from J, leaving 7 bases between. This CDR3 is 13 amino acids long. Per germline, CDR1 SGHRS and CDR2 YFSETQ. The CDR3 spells CASSFRENYGYTF. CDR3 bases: TGCGCCAGCAGCTTCCGGGAGAACTATGGCTACACCTTC.

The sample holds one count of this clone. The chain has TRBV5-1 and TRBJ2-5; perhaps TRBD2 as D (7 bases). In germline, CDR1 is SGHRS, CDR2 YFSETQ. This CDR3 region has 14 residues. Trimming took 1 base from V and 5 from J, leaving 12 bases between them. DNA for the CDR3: TGCGCCAGCAGCTTGACGGGGGGCAGGGAGACCCAGTACTTC. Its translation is CASSLTGGRETQYF.

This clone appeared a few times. The CDR3 protein is CASSLTSGSYEQYF. CDR3 sequence (DNA): TGTGCCAGCAGCTTAACTAGCGGGTCCTACGAGCAGTACTTC. The V call is TRBV11-2, the J call TRBJ2-7, with TRBD2 matching 9 bases. This CDR3 has 14 amino acids. Germline CDR1 and CDR2: SGHAT and FQNNGV. Trimming at V came to 2 bases and at J to 1 base, leaving 0 bases not matched to a gene.